These T cell receptor beta chains were read from a single sample in a study of blood T cell repertoires in COVID-19. The method was immunoSEQ multiplex PCR; TCRdb's version includes in-frame clones alone and lacks a portion of them. The repertoire consists of 120,000 or so clones, with roughly 80% occurring once and the leading ten covering 12%. Specimen: peripheral blood. The origin of the receptors is a human donor in a cohort sampled during active COVID-19. CDR3s leave out the opening cysteine and the closing phenylalanine or tryptophan. Fields, in order: V gene, J gene, D gene, clone size, CDR3 protein. D genes are given only for firm matches. Rows may omit the clone size; those that give it use once, few, many or a size class.

TRBV6-1	TRBJ1-2	.	.	ASSEGGGGYT
TRBV6-6	TRBJ1-4	TRBD1	few	ASSSMEAGGREKLF
TRBV14	TRBJ2-2	TRBD1	.	ASSQQGAGELF
TRBV5-1	TRBJ2-1	.	.	ASSLTDVSYNEQF
TRBV25-1	TRBJ2-6	.	.	ASSEYQGPSSGANVLT
TRBV5-1	TRBJ2-7	.	.	ASSLGTGGGQAYEQY
TRBV6-6	TRBJ1-1	.	once	ASSFLPGGPITEAF
TRBV19	TRBJ1-5	TRBD1	few	ASEDRPGQPQH
TRBV2	TRBJ1-1	TRBD1	.	ASSETSGGARWNTEAF
TRBV6-2/TRBV6-3	TRBJ2-1	TRBD2	.	ASSPLAGAYNEQF
TRBV19	TRBJ1-1	.	few	ASTPGSGLKTEAF
TRBV6-5	TRBJ1-2	.	.	ASSSRGSNYGYT
TRBV5-5	TRBJ1-2	TRBD1	.	ASSLAGGYGYT
TRBV5-6	TRBJ2-7	TRBD1	.	ASSPAGGEAYEQY
TRBV4-1	TRBJ2-7	.	.	ASSQEATGGYEQY
TRBV5-4	TRBJ1-2	.	few	ASSLQGGDYGYT
TRBV2	TRBJ1-1	.	.	ASIPKTGTEAF
TRBV2	TRBJ1-2	.	.	ASRETAGHGYT
TRBV12-3/TRBV12-4	TRBJ1-1	.	.	ASSVQGNTEAF
TRBV11-2	TRBJ2-2	TRBD2	.	ASSFLAGGNTGELF
TRBV19	TRBJ2-2	TRBD2	.	ASSELADTGELF
TRBV5-1	TRBJ1-6	.	.	ASSPDTGNSPLH
TRBV6-1	TRBJ2-3	.	.	ASSEPGTTDTQY